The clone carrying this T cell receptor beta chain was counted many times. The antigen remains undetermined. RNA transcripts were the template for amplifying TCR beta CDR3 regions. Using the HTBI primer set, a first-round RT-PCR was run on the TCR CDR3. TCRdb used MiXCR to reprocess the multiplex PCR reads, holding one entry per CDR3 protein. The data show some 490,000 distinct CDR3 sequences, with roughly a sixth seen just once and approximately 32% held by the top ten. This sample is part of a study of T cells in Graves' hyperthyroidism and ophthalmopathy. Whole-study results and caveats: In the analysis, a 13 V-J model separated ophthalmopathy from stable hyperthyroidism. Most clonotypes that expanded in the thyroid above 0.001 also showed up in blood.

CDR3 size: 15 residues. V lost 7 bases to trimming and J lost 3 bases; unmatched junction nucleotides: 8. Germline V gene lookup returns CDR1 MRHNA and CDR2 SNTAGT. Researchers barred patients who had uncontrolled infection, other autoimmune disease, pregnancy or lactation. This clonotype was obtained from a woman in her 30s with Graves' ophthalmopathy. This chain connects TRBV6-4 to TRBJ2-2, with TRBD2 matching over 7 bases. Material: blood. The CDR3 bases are TGTGCCAGCAAAAGGGGAGGGTCCGACACCGGGGAGCTGTTTTTT. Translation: CASKRGGSDTGELFF.